The sequence of this TCR beta chain was determined in a study of response to subunit inactivated influenza vaccine listed by TCRdb under 2018. For the wider study: To follow how T cells responded to a trivalent subunit inactivated influenza vaccine, the researchers relied on deep quantitative profiling of the T cell receptor repertoire.

On this clonotype itself: Its antigen specificity is not known. Per-nucleotide qualities are absent, and no much larger clonotype sits a single base away.

What the authors observed across the whole study: The authors proposed that each seasonal influenza vaccination may bring in only a limited number of new T cells.

Sequences SQVTM (CDR1) and ANQGSEA (CDR2) are obtained from the germline V gene. The CDR3 contains 14 residues, cysteine and phenylalanine counted. The sequence is cut down to CDR3 DNA, 42 bases in frame from base 1. Trimming leaves V shorter by 4 bases and J shorter by 6 bases, with the junction holding 5 bases beyond the gene matches. The library relied on RT-PCR. Sequenced on an Illumina HiSeq 2500. TCRdb trimmed public reads at Q25 via fastp, called clones via MiXCR and kept in-frame beta chains. Rows with a matching CDR3 protein are joined into one entry that keeps the most common DNA and genes. The sample includes about 570,000 distinct CDR3 sequences, with roughly 12% observed a single time. In total, the top ten clones hold roughly 9.6% of the sample. This sample also appeared in a second study, on T cells expressing NK-cell markers. Taken from the second paper: TCR beta cDNA libraries were made by 5'RACE template switching that added a universal primer site and unique molecular identifiers. In sorted CD3+CD56+NKG2C+, CD3+CD56+NKG2C- and CD3+CD56-NKG2C+ T-cell subsets from roughly 8 donors, TCR beta-chain repertoires were profiled. Among the eight sequenced donors, only one was HCMV-seronegative, while the other seven were HCMV-seropositive. In several experiments an anti-gammadeltaTCR antibody was added to restrict sorting to alphabetaTCR-expressing T cells. In roughly 6 donors, the dominant CD3+CD56+NKG2C+ clonotypes ranked among the top 10 CD8+ clonotypes, making up roughly 1.0-7.0% of CD8+ T cells. Those dominant clonotypes were again the most abundant among CD3+CD56-NKG2C+ cells in a few donors, at about 25-65%. Whether the expanded NKG2C-expressing T cell clones were specific for HCMV antigens remained unclear. The study sequenced eight donors, all healthy volunteers chosen at random: three men and five women. To determine HCMV serostatus, a commercial ELISA kit was used to detect HCMV-specific IgG in serum. Ficoll density gradient centrifugation was used to isolate peripheral blood mononuclear cells from blood. For several donors, bulk peripheral blood T-cell repertoires were also sequenced from unsorted PBMC. Synthesis of cDNA was primed from the TCR beta constant segment and was followed by two consecutive PCR amplification steps. The libraries were sequenced on Illumina HiSeq 2000/2500, MiSeq or NextSeq, producing 2 x 150 bp reads. MIGEC handled demultiplexing of the reads and grouping by UMI, while MiTCR was used to assemble and quantify clonotypes. To exclude erroneous sequences, only TCR cDNA sequences supported by at least two reads were retained. The tcR package was used for downstream repertoire analysis, with clonotypes matched between fractions based on CDR3 nucleotide sequence plus V segment. Antigen specificity was annotated against VDJdb with VDJmatch, allowing one amino acid substitution in CDR3.

The rearrangement combines TRBV29-1 with TRBJ2-1, and 11 bases in between align with TRBD2. The starting material was PBMCs from blood, obtained on the day of vaccination. The clonotype originates from a man aged 45 to 65 who received an inactivated influenza vaccine. Donor details come from another sample of the same person, matched by shared clones. The nucleotide sequence reads TGCAGCGTTGTCGGTAGCGGGGGGGCCAATGAGCAGTTCTTC. It specifies CSVVGSGGANEQFF.